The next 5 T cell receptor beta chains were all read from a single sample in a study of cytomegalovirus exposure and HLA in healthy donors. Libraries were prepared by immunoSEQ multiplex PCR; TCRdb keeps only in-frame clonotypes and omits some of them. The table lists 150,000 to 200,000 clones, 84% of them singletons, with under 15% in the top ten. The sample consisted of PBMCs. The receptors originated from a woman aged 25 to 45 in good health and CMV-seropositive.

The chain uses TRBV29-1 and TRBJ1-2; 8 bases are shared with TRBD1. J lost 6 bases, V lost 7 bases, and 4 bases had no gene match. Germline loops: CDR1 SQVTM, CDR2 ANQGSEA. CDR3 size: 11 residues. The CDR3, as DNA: TGCAGCGGTGGACAGGGTGATGGCTACACCTTC. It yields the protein CSGGQGDGYTF.

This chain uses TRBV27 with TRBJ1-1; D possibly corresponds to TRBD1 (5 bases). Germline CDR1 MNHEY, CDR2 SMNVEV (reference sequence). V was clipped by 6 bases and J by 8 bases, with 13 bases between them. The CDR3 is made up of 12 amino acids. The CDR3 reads CASRTAGQEAFF. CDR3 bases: TGTGCCAGCAGGACCGCGGGGCAGGAAGCTTTCTTT.

CDR3 in amino acids: CASSQDPAGGANYGYTF. For the CDR3, the DNA is TGTGCCAGCAGCCAGGACCCCGCGGGGGGAGCTAACTATGGCTACACCTTC. V and J are TRBV4-2 and TRBJ1-2; a weak D match, TRBD1 (5 bases). From germline, CDR1 is LGHNA and CDR2 YNFKEQ. The CDR3 spans 17 residues. V lost 3 bases and J lost 0, with 17 bases in between.

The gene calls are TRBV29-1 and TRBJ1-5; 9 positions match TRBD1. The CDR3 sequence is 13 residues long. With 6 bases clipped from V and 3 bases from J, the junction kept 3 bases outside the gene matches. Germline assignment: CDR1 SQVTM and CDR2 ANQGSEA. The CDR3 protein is CSVRQGVNQPQHF. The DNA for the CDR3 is TGCAGCGTCAGACAGGGGGTCAATCAGCCCCAGCATTTT.

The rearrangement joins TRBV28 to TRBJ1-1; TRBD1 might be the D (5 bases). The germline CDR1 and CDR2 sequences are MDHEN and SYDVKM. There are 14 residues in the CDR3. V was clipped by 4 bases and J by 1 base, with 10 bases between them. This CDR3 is CASSSHQGNTEAFF. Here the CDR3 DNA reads TGTGCCAGCAGTTCCCATCAGGGGAACACTGAAGCTTTCTTT. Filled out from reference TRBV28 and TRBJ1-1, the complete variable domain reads DVKVTQSSRYLVKRTGEKVFLECVQDMDHENMFWYRQDPGLGLRLIYFSYDVKMKEKGDIPEGYSVSREKKERFSLILESASTNQTSMYLCASSSHQGNTEAFFGQGTRLTVV.